The entry below gives a single T cell receptor (beta chain) sequence along with its context. Its antigen is not identified. Trimming shortened V by 0 bases and J by 7 bases, and 15 bases separated the two germline ends. Per the germline V gene, CDR1 is MNHEY and CDR2 is SVGAGI. There are 15 residues in the CDR3. This specimen comes from a study of cytomegalovirus exposure and HLA in healthy donors. Study-level findings and limits: A few of the chains that were CMV-associated were confirmed in vitro to be specific for CMV antigens. Subsequent analysis found a tendency for first-cohort TCR clusters to co-occur within the 90 to 150 validation repertoires.

Generated by immunoSEQ multiplex PCR, the TCRdb table keeps only in-frame clones and is missing some. The sample lists about 110,000 clones, around 95% occurring once. Material: PBMCs. V is TRBV6-5 and J is TRBJ1-2; D is unclear. The receptor was derived from a woman aged 18-29 years in good health and CMV-seronegative. The CDR3 region is CASSYSKAGHGGYTF. The CDR3 region has the DNA TGTGCCAGCAGTTACTCGAAAGCTGGGCACGGTGGCTACACCTTC.